The 7 T cell receptor beta chains in this list originate from one sample, sequenced in a study of shared clonotypes between healthy human individuals. Some clones are missing from TCRdb's copy, which holds only in-frame ones; the method was immunoSEQ multiplex PCR. The table has about 960,000 clones, 76% seen once; the top ten hold about 1.5%. The material sequenced was memory CD4+ T cells sorted from blood. Subset specified: CD45RA-negative fraction. These receptors were taken from a man between 18 and 35 years old in good health.

This clone has just a few counts. The V and J genes are TRBV13 and TRBJ1-2, with a weak D call TRBD1 (6 bases). The ends were cut back, 8 bases at V and 7 bases at J, with 20 bases in the middle. The CDR3 is 14 amino acids. CDR1 is PRHDT, CDR2 FYEKMQ, per germline (reference sequence). CDR3 in DNA: TGTGCCAGCCTCCGGCAAGGCGGGGGCGCTGGCTACACCTTC. Amino acids: CASLRQGGGAGYTF.

The chain is built from TRBV19 and TRBJ2-7, with 12 positions matching TRBD2. Looked up from germline, CDR1 is LNHDA and CDR2 is SQIVND (reference sequence). This CDR3 is 16 amino acids long. The V and J ends lost 6 bases and 1 base, in that order; junction bases with no gene match: 7. The CDR3 DNA is TGTGCCAGTAGCCCCTTACTAGCGGGAGGTTCCTACGAGCAGTACTTC. Translated, it gives CASSPLLAGGSYEQYF.

V gene TRBV5-1 combines with J gene TRBJ2-7; D is perhaps TRBD2 (6 bases). Trimming took 0 bases from V and 6 from J, leaving 13 bases between them. The CDR3 is made up of 14 amino acids. CDR1 and CDR2 (germline): SGHRS, YFSETQ. CDR3 nucleotides: TGCGCCAGCAGCTTGGCCAATGCGGGGAGCGAGCAGTACTTC. Protein sequence: CASSLANAGSEQYF.

The gene calls are TRBV25-1 and TRBJ1-6; D is unresolved. Germline CDR1 MGHDK, CDR2 SYGVNS. The length of the CDR3 is 16 residues. Trimming took 1 base from V and 5 from J, leaving 12 bases between them. The CDR3 DNA follows: TGTGCCAGCAGTGAATCCGGTCGGGCCAATAATTCACCCCTCCACTTT. This translates into CASSESGRANNSPLHF.

This clone was counted between two and nine times. The rearrangement joins TRBV2 to TRBJ2-5, with TRBD1 identical over 10 bases. Trimming at V came to 7 bases and at J to 7 bases, leaving 15 bases not matched to a gene. CDR1 and CDR2 (germline): SNHLY, FYNNEI. CDR3 size: 16 residues. The CDR3, as DNA: TGTGCCAGCACCGGACAGGGGGTACGCGGCGCGGGGACCCAGTACTTC. As protein: CASTGQGVRGAGTQYF. Using reference TRBV2 and TRBJ2-5 for the parts outside the CDR3, the full variable domain is EPEVTQTPSHQVTQMGQEVILRCVPISNHLYFYWYRQILGQKVEFLVSFYNNEISEKSEIFDDQFSVERPDGSNFTLKIRSTKLEDSAMYFCASTGQGVRGAGTQYFGPGTRLLVL.

V usage is TRBV4-1 and J usage is TRBJ1-4; a possible D gene is TRBD1 (5 bases). Trimming removed 5 bases at V and 7 bases at J, with 20 bases between. The CDR3 totals 16 residues. Germline V gives CDR1 MGHRA, CDR2 YSYEKL. CDR3 bases: TGCGCCAGCAGCGCAAGAGGGTCAGGGTTTATTGAAAAACTGTTTTTT. Translation: CASSARGSGFIEKLFF.

The chain is built from TRBV5-1 and TRBJ2-7, with D possibly called TRBD1 or TRBD2 (5 bases each). CDR3 size: 15 residues. The V gene lost 4 bases and the J gene lost 7 bases, with 21 bases spanning the gap. Germline lookup yields CDR1 SGHRS and CDR2 YFSETQ. The CDR3 reads CASSPNPGPQQEQYF. In nucleotides, the CDR3 is TGCGCCAGCAGCCCTAACCCGGGACCCCAACAGGAGCAGTACTTC.